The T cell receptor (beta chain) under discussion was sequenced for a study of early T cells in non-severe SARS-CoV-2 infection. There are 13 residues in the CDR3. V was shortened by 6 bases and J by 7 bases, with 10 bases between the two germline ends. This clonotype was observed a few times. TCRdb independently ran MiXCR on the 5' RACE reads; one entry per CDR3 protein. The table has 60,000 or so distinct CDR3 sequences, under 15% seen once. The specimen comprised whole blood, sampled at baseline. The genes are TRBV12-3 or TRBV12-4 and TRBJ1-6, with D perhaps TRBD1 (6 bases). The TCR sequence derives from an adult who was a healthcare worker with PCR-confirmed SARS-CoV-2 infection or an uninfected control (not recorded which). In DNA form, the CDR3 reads TGTGCCAGCAGGAGGGGGGAGAATTCACCCCTCCACTTT. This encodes CASRRGENSPLHF.